The entry that follows covers one T cell receptor (beta chain) sequence. There is no known antigen for this receptor. No much larger clonotype is one base removed from it; base qualities were not supplied. The data originate from a study of T cell responses to AZD1222 COVID-19 vaccine (dated by TCRdb to the early 2020s). Background for the entire study: TCR sequencing covered more than 230 trial participants: 200 to 210 given two doses of AZD1222 and approximately 25 given two doses of MenACWY control vaccine. Enrollment into the trials was organized by age into subgroups of 18-55, 56-69 and 70-plus years, and those subgroups contained approximately 160, 26 and 62 TCR-sequenced participants, respectively. The investigation overall reported the following: In the small 56-69-year group, the increase in depth fell short of significance, most likely because of low power. Vaccine-associated CD4 TCRs spanned the whole spike protein, with dominant responses in regions 160-218 and 743-854. Because no day 14 peak-response samples were available, the repertoires could be characterized only after the peak T cell response. Spike-specific TCR breadth and depth rose significantly after two AZD1222 doses compared with day 0 and with MenACWY recipients. Participants were mostly white British, with more females than males. The authors suggested clonal diversity may have been underestimated. Conclusions about previously exposed vaccinees are limited, since just six AZD1222 recipients were seropositive for SARS-CoV-2 at baseline. Reportedly, almost half of the unique spike-specific TCRs recognized epitopes lying outside the regions that are mutated in the B.1.351 and B.1.1.7 variants.

The sample's time point label, decoded: about 28 days (+/-7) after the second vaccine dose. Because spike-specific TCR depth and breadth did not differ between the two schedules, AZD1222 recipients who got a second dose at roughly 4 weeks were pooled with those who got a second dose at roughly 12 weeks. The vaccinee samples were drawn from two UK trials, COV001 and COV002, one of which was a single-blind randomized controlled phase 2/3 trial testing AZD1222 (ChAdOx1 nCoV-19) in healthy adults. Trial participant PBMC samples were collected at day 0 and day 28 after the second dose for TCRbeta chain sequencing. The CDR3 regions of human TCRbeta chains were analyzed by immunosequencing. The study's own analysis went as follows. TCRs in the repertoires were compared against a reference library of SARS-CoV-2-specific TCRs that had been generated with the MIRA antigen-specificity platform. Breadth was defined as the fraction of unique TCRs that were SARS-CoV-2-associated. Depth was defined as the fraction of total T cells that were SARS-CoV-2-associated. Using the MIRA data, each spike-specific TCR was assigned both to the spike region to which the TCR was reactive and to a CD4 or CD8 class. Log10-transformed breadth and depth values were compared by one-way ANOVA with Sidak's multiple comparisons tests. TCRdb re-hosts the immuneACCESS table, in-frame sequences only. Its copies lack some clones; in the studies checked, an unresolved V gene accounts for under half of them, and the cause for the rest is not known. That table gives V, J and clone size, and the DNA gave D and trimming. Here the sample has 150,000 to 200,000 clones; approximately 94% occur a single time. The top ten clones comprise roughly 4.6% of the sample.

Trimming takes 7 bases from V and 6 bases from J, and the germline ends sit 28 bases apart. Per the germline V gene, SGDLS is the CDR1 and YYNGEE is the CDR2. The CDR3 sequence holds 17 residues, the cysteine and phenylalanine included. Just CDR3 DNA is preserved here, 51 bases in frame from base 1. The chain is made from TRBV9 and TRBJ1-2, and perhaps TRBD1 as D gene, on 5 matching bases. Specimen: peripheral blood, collected 28 days after the second AZD1222 dose. The TCR comes from an adult who received the AZD1222 COVID-19 vaccine. Here is the DNA: TGTGCCAGCGGCGGAGGGTCTAGACTGCCAGGGAGCAATGGCTACACCTTC. Translated, it gives CASGGGSRLPGSNGYTF.